One sample yielded the 6 T cell receptor beta chains listed below, sequenced in a study of shared clonotypes between healthy human individuals. The repertoire was sequenced with immunoSEQ multiplex PCR; TCRdb's copy has only in-frame clones and lacks some. The sample yields approximately 810,000 clones, about 92% seen once. The naive CD8 fraction comprised CD45RO-negative cells positively selected for CCR7 and excluded terminally differentiated effector memory CD45RA+ cells. Sequenced input: naive CD8+ T cells sorted from blood. Every receptor here comes from a man aged 25 to 40 in good health.

The chain links TRBV6-5 to TRBJ1-1; tentative D call: TRBD1 (6 bases). The germline CDR1 and CDR2 sequences are MNHEY and SVGAGI. The CDR3 runs to 11 residues. V shed 6 bases and J shed 12 bases, with 14 bases lying between them. DNA of the CDR3: TGTGCCAGCAGGGCGGGGGCCAAGACTTTCTTT. Protein sequence: CASRAGAKTFF.

The gene calls are TRBV28 and TRBJ2-7; D remains unclear. The CDR3 is 13 amino acids. The germline CDR1 and CDR2 sequences are MDHEN and SYDVKM. V was clipped by 5 bases and J by 1 base, with 9 bases between them. The CDR3 spells CASSQIGSYEQYF. Written as DNA, the CDR3 is TGTGCCAGCAGTCAGATCGGTTCCTACGAGCAGTACTTC.

The chain couples TRBV5-4 to TRBJ2-7; possibly TRBD2 for D (6 bases). This CDR3 region has 16 residues. V dropped 4 bases and J dropped 1 base, with 18 bases sitting between them. CDR1 and CDR2 (germline): SGHNT, YYREEE (reference sequence). In DNA, the CDR3 is TGTGCCAGCAGCCGCCCCGGGACTGCACGATCCTACGAGCAGTACTTC. Residues: CASSRPGTARSYEQYF.

The CDR3: CASSLNVGDTQYF. DNA of the CDR3: TGTGCCAGCAGCTTAAATGTTGGAGATACGCAGTATTTT. The J gene is TRBJ2-3, the V gene TRBV7-2; D is ambiguous. Trimming pared 2 bases from V and 5 bases from J, leaving 8 bases between. The CDR3 is 13 amino acids. The germline V gene has CDR1 SGHTA and CDR2 FQGNSA.

The chain carries TRBV28 and TRBJ2-3; 9 positions agree with TRBD2. Germline V gene lookup returns CDR1 MDHEN and CDR2 SYDVKM. V gave up 6 bases and J gave up 4 bases; unmatched junction bases: 11. The CDR3 length is 16 residues. CDR3 sequence (DNA): TGTGCCAGCAGGGGCTGGCGGGAGGGTCTCTCAGATACGCAGTATTTT. Encoded protein: CASRGWREGLSDTQYF.

The chain has TRBV11-2 and TRBJ2-7; D is possibly TRBD2 (5 bases). The CDR3 sequence is 13 residues long. The germline V and J ends were trimmed by 1 base and 5 bases, with 9 bases remaining between them. Germline V gives CDR1 SGHAT, CDR2 FQNNGV. CDR3 amino acids: CASSLGLAHEQYF. The CDR3 coding sequence is TGTGCCAGCAGCTTAGGGCTAGCCCACGAGCAGTACTTC.